The next 10 T cell receptor beta chains were all read from a single sample in a study of cytomegalovirus exposure and HLA in healthy donors. PCR employed 60 Vbeta and 13 Jbeta primers. TCRdb's copy holds only in-frame clones and misses some; the assay was immunoSEQ multiplex PCR. The sample holds approximately 210,000 clones, roughly 83% seen once. The specimen was PBMCs. The receptors here all came from a woman aged 50 to 60 in good health and CMV-seronegative.

This clone was detected only a few times. This chain joins TRBV10-3 and TRBJ2-3; 8 bases are a match to TRBD2. V trimming: 4 bases; J trimming: 2 bases; junction bases outside the gene matches: 5. The CDR3 sequence is 15 residues long. CDR1 is ENHRY, CDR2 SYGVKD, per germline. The CDR3 DNA sequence: TGTGCCATCAGTGGGAAGCGGGGGTTCACAGATACGCAGTATTTT. Protein product: CAISGKRGFTDTQYF.

This chain joins TRBV13 and TRBJ1-4; tentatively, D is TRBD1 (5 bases). The V and J ends lost 5 bases and 0 bases respectively, with 10 bases between them. This CDR3 region has 15 residues. From germline, CDR1 is PRHDT and CDR2 FYEKMQ (reference sequence). The DNA for the CDR3 is TGTGCCAGCAGCCCAGGGCGCTCAACTAATGAAAAACTGTTTTTT. This gives the protein CASSPGRSTNEKLFF.

The J gene is TRBJ2-2, the V gene TRBV18; possibly TRBD2 for D (6 bases). Trimming stripped 1 base from V and 0 bases from J, with 15 bases between. CDR1 and CDR2 from the germline V gene are KGHSH and LQKENI. CDR3 length equals 18 residues. Here the CDR3 DNA reads TGTGCCAGCTCACCACGCCTAGCGCTGAACGCGAACACCGGGGAGCTGTTTTTT. It translates to CASSPRLALNANTGELFF.

This clone was picked up a small number of times. V is TRBV5-1 and J is TRBJ2-2; 13 nucleotides match TRBD2. The CDR3 runs to 16 residues. Trimming removed 3 bases from V and 5 bases from J; junction bases left unmatched: 4. Per germline, CDR1 SGHRS and CDR2 YFSETQ. The CDR3: CASSSTSGGWTGELFF. The CDR3 DNA reads as TGCGCCAGCAGCTCGACTAGCGGGGGGTGGACCGGGGAGCTGTTTTTT.

This clone appeared many times. The chain joins TRBV27 to TRBJ2-7; the D gene is possibly TRBD1 (6 bases). V shed 0 bases and J shed 7 bases, with 10 bases lying between them. Germline loops: CDR1 MNHEY, CDR2 SMNVEV (reference sequence). There are 13 residues in the CDR3. The CDR3 DNA sequence: TGTGCCAGCAGTTTATCGCCGGGGACAGAGCAGTACTTC. This gives the protein CASSLSPGTEQYF.

About this clone itself: Additional DNA sequences in this sample encode the identical CDR3. The rearrangement joins TRBV28 to TRBJ1-4; D might be TRBD1 (5 bases). The CDR3 covers 14 residues. Germline CDR1 MDHEN, CDR2 SYDVKM. Trimming took 2 bases from V and 8 from J, leaving 12 bases between them. CDR3 bases: TGTGCCAGCAGTTTAGGAGGGGCAGGCGAAAAACTGTTTTTT. Protein: CASSLGGAGEKLFF.

The chain has TRBV7-2 and TRBJ1-2; TRBD1 matches at 11 bases. The CDR3 has 16 amino acids. Germline V CDR1 and CDR2: SGHTA, FQGNSA. The trim removed 5 bases at V and 4 bases at J, leaving 9 bases unmatched. The CDR3: CASSPDRGRKGYGYTF. The CDR3 nucleotides are TGTGCCAGCAGCCCGGACAGGGGGCGAAAGGGCTATGGCTACACCTTC.

The V and J genes are TRBV7-6 and TRBJ2-5; TRBD1 agrees at 9 bases. The CDR3 covers 16 residues. V dropped 2 bases and J dropped 4; count of bases not matched to a gene: 8. Germline CDR1 and CDR2: SGHVS and FNYEAQ. CDR3 loop: CASSLYGQGSGETQYF. The CDR3 DNA sequence: TGTGCCAGCAGCTTATACGGACAGGGGAGCGGAGAGACCCAGTACTTC.

The CDR3 loop reads CASSPLGGGFGSGANVLTF. DNA for the CDR3: TGTGCCAGCAGCCCTCTTGGTGGAGGGTTCGGCTCTGGGGCCAACGTCCTGACTTTC. This chain joins TRBV7-2 and TRBJ2-6, with D maybe TRBD2 (6 bases). Germline assignment: CDR1 SGHTA and CDR2 FQGNSA. The CDR3 totals 19 residues. V was shortened by 5 bases and J by 0 bases, with 20 bases between the two germline ends.

The CDR3 protein is CASSSLVAKNIQYF. CDR3 in DNA: TGTGCCAGCTCCTCACTAGTCGCCAAAAACATTCAGTACTTC. The genes are TRBV6-1 and TRBJ2-4; the D gene is possibly TRBD2 (5 bases). Trimming pared 8 bases from V and 1 base from J, leaving 12 bases between. The CDR3 loop spans 14 amino acids. CDR1 and CDR2 (germline): MNHNS, SASEGT.